The sequence of this T cell receptor beta chain was determined in a study of patients and donors after allogeneic stem cell transplantation. This clonotype has more than one count but fewer than ten. TCRdb re-derived calls from the RT-PCR reads in MiXCR, one entry per CDR3 protein. This sample carries 190,000 or so distinct CDR3 sequences, about 37% of them seen once, and the ten largest clones take about 9.9%. The CDR3 runs to 15 residues. The source is a human donor who was either an allogeneic HSCT recipient or a stem cell or donor lymphocyte infusion donor (not recorded which). It is not recorded whose cells these are; they may come from a transplant donor. The sample consisted of blood, either unsorted or a sorted T cell fraction (not recorded which). This chain links TRBV3-2 with TRBJ1-1. TRBV3-2 is an annotated pseudogene. The chain's CDR3 is CASSQGRARNTEAFF. CDR3 DNA: TGTGCCAGCAGCCAAGGAAGGGCCCGGAACACTGAAGCTTTCTTT.